This TCR beta chain derives from a study of cytomegalovirus exposure and HLA in healthy donors. Germline V lookup: CDR1 LNHDA, CDR2 SQIVND (reference sequence). J gave up 9 bases and V 6 bases, and 13 bases lay outside the gene matches. This CDR3 has 16 residues. Use of 60 Vbeta and 13 Jbeta primers characterized the PCR. Generated by immunoSEQ multiplex PCR, the TCRdb table keeps only in-frame clones and is missing some. The sample records 120,000 or so clones, 75% to 90% being singletons. This receptor was obtained from a man aged 18 to 29 in good health and CMV-seropositive. V and J are TRBV19 and TRBJ2-1; the match to TRBD2 covers 11 bases. The sequenced sample was PBMCs. The CDR3 protein is CASRPQGSSGGGEQFF. The CDR3 DNA sequence: TGTGCCAGTAGACCGCAAGGGAGTAGCGGGGGGGGTGAGCAGTTCTTC.